This T cell receptor beta chain was observed in a study of blood T cell repertoires in COVID-19. Germline V gene lookup returns CDR1 SGHTA and CDR2 FQGTGA. This CDR3 region has 13 residues. Sequencing was performed with immunoSEQ multiplex PCR; in TCRdb, only in-frame clones are kept and a portion is missing. Among some 130,000 clones, approximately 84% were seen once, and the ten largest hold roughly two fifths. For this clone: At one end the junction does not follow the germline gene, possibly because of a read error.

The chain links TRBV7-3 to TRBJ2-1; the D gene is possibly TRBD2 (6 bases). Sequenced: peripheral blood. The source of this sequence is a human donor in a cohort sampled during active COVID-19. DNA of the CDR3: TGTGCCAGCAGCCGGGACTCCTTCAATGAGCAGTTCTTC. Protein sequence: CASSRDSFNEQFF. The full variable domain, completed using reference TRBV7-3 and TRBJ2-1, is GAGVSQTPSNKVTEKGKYVELRCDPISGHTALYWYRQSLGQGPEFLIYFQGTGAADDSGLPNDRFFAVRPEGSVSTLKIQRTERGDSAVYLCASSRDSFNEQFFGPGTRLTVL.